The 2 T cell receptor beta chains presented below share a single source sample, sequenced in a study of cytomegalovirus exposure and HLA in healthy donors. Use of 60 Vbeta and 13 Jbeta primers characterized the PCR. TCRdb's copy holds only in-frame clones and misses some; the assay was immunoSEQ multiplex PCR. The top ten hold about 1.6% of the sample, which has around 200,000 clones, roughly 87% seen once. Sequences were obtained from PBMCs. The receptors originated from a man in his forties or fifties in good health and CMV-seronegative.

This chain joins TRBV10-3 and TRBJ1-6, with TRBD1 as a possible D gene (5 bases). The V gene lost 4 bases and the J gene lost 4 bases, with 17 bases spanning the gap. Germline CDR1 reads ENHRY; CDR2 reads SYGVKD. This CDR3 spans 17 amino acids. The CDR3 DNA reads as TGTGCCATCAGTGCGCGGCAGGGCCGAACGTATAATTCACCCCTCCACTTT. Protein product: CAISARQGRTYNSPLHF.

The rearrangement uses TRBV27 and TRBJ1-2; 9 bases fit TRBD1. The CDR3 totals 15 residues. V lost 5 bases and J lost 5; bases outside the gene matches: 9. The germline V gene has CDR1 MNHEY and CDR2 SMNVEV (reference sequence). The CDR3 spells CASSPGQGLSYGYTF. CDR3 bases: TGTGCCAGCAGTCCCGGACAGGGGTTATCATATGGCTACACCTTC.